This T cell receptor (beta chain) comes out of a study of CD8 T cells in ankylosing spondylitis. General study points: Some of the motif variants had earlier been found in reactive arthritis patients' fluid and blood. Ankylosing spondylitis blood appeared to carry a characteristic TCR beta motif of roughly eight highly homologous variants.

One entry per CDR3 protein, called by TCRdb with MiXCR from the 5' RACE reads. This table holds 450,000 to 550,000 distinct CDR3 sequences, approximately 5% found once. This clonotype was observed at least ten times. What it recognizes is unknown. V lost 4 bases and J lost 3, with 12 bases in between. This CDR3 is built from 14 residues. Germline values: CDR1 WSHSY, CDR2 SAAADI. The chain carries TRBV10-2 and TRBJ1-1, with D perhaps matching TRBD1 (5 bases). Sequences were obtained from blood, either unsorted or a sorted T cell fraction (not recorded which). The sequence came from a male donor with ankylosing spondylitis. CDR3 region: CASSGGSRDTEAFF. The DNA for the CDR3 is TGCGCCAGCAGTGGGGGGTCGCGGGACACTGAAGCTTTCTTT.